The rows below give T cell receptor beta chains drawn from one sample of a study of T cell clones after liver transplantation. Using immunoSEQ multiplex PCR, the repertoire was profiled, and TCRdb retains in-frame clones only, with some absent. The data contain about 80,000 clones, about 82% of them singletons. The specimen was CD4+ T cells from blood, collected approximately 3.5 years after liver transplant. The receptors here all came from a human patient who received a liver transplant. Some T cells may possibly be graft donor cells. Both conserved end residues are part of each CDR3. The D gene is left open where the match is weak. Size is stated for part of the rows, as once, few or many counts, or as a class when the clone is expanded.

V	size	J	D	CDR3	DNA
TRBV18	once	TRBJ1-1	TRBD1	CASSPGQASMNTEAFF	TGTGCCAGCTCACCCGGACAGGCCTCCATGAACACTGAAGCTTTCTTT
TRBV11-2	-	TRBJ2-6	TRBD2	CASSLILSGISGANVLTF	TGTGCCAGCAGCTTAATTCTCAGCGGGATATCTGGGGCCAACGTCCTGACTTTC
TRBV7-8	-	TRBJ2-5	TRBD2	CASSSGGPHGTQYF	TGTGCCAGCAGCTCGGGAGGGCCACATGGGACCCAGTACTTC
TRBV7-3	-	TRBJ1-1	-	CASSLLGGNTEAFF	TGTGCCAGCAGCTTATTAGGAGGGAACACTGAAGCTTTCTTT
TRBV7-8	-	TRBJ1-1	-	CASSLWQLDTEAFF	TGTGCCAGCAGCTTATGGCAATTGGACACTGAAGCTTTCTTT
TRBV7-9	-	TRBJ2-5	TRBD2	CASSLGGSAETQYF	TGTGCCAGCAGCTTGGGGGGGAGCGCGGAGACCCAGTACTTC
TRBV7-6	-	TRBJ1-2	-	CASSPAGLGGYTF	TGTGCCAGCAGCCCGGCGGGGCTGGGAGGCTACACCTTC
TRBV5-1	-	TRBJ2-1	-	CASSLAGSLSYNEQFF	TGCGCCAGCAGCTTGGCCGGGTCCCTCTCCTACAATGAGCAGTTCTTC
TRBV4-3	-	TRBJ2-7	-	CASSQDWGNQQYF	TGCGCCAGCAGCCAAGATTGGGGAAACCAGCAGTACTTC
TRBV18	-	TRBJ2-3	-	CASSPLAAAVTDTQYF	TGTGCCAGCTCACCACTGGCGGCGGCTGTCACAGATACGCAGTATTTT
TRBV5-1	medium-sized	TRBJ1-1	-	CASSTRAGASRQNTEAFF	TGCGCCAGCAGCACCCGGGCGGGGGCCTCCCGCCAGAACACTGAAGCTTTCTTT